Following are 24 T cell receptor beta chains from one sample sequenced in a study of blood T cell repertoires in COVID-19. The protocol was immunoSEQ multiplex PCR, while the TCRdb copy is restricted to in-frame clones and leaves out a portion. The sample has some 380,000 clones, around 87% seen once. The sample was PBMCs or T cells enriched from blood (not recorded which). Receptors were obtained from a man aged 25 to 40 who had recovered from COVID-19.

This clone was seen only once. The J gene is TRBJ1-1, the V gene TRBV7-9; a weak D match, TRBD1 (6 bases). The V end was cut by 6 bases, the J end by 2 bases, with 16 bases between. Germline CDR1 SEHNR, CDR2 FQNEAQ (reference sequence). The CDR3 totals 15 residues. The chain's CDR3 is CASRTTGGANTEAFF. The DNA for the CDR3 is TGTGCCAGCAGAACCACGGGGGGCGCAAACACTGAAGCTTTCTTT. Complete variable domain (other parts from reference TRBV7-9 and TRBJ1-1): DTGVSQNPRHKITKRGQNVTFRCDPISEHNRLYWYRQTLGQGPEFLTYFQNEAQLEKSRLLSDRFSAERPKGSFSTLEIQRTEQGDSAMYLCASRTTGGANTEAFFGQGTRLTVV.

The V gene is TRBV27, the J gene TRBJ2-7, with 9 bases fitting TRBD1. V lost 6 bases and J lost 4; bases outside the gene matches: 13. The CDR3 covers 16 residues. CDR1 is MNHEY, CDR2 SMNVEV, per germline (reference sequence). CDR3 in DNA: TGTGCCAGCAGGGCCGACAACAGGGGGCTAAGGTACGAGCAGTACTTC. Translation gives CASRADNRGLRYEQYF.

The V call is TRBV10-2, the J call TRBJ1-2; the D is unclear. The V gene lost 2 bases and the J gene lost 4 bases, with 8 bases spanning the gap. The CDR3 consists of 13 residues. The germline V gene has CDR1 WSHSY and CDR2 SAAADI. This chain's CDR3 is CASSERGGYGYTF. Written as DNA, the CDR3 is TGCGCCAGCAGTGAGCGGGGAGGCTATGGCTACACCTTC.

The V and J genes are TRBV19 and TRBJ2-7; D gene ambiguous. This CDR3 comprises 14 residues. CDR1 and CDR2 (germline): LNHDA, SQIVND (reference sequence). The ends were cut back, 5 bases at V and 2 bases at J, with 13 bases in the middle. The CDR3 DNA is TGTGCCAGTAGTCTGGCTCAGGAAGCCTACGAGCAGTACTTC. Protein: CASSLAQEAYEQYF. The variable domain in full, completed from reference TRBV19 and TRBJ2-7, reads DGGITQSPKYLFRKEGQNVTLSCEQNLNHDAMYWYRQDPGQGLRLIYYSQIVNDFQKGDIAEGYSVSREKKESFPLTVTSAQKNPTAFYLCASSLAQEAYEQYFGPGTRLTVT.

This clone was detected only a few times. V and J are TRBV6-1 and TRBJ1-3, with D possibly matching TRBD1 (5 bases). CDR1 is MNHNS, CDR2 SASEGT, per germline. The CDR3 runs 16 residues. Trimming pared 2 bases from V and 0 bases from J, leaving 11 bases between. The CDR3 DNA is TGTGCCAGCAGTGAAAGGTCAGGGCACTCTGGAAACACCATATATTTT. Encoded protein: CASSERSGHSGNTIYF.

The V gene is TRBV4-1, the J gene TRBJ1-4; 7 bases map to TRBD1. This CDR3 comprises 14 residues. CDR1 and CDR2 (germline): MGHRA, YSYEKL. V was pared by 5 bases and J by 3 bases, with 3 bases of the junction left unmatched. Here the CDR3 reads CASSSTGSNEKLFF. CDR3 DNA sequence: TGCGCCAGCAGCTCGACAGGGTCTAATGAAAAACTGTTTTTT.

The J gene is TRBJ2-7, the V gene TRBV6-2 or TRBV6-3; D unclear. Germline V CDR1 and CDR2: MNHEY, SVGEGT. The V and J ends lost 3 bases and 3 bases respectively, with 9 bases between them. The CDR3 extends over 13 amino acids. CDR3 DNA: TGTGCCAGCAGTTATCTAAGAGACTACGAGCAGTACTTC. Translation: CASSYLRDYEQYF.

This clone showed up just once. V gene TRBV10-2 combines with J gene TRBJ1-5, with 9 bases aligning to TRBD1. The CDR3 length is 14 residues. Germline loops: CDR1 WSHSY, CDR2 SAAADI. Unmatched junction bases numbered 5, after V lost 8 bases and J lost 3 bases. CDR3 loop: CASSRDRVNQPQHF. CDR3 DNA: TGCGCCAGCTCTCGGGACAGGGTCAATCAGCCCCAGCATTTT.

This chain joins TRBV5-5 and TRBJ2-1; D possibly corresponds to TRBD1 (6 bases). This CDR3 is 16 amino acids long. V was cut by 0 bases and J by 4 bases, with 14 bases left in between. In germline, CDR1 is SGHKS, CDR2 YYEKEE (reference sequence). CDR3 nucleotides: TGTGCCAGCAGCTTGGCCCCAGGGGCCGGATACAATGAGCAGTTCTTC. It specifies CASSLAPGAGYNEQFF.

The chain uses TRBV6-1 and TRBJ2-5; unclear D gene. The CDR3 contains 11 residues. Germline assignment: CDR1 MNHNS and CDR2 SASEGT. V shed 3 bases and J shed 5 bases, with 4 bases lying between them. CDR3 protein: CASSDSETQYF. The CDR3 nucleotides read TGTGCCAGCAGTGATTCTGAGACCCAGTACTTC.

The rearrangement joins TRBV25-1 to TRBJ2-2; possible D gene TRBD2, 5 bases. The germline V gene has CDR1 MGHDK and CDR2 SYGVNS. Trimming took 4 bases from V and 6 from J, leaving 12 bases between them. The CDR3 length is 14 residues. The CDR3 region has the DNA TGTGCCAGCAGTGCCCCCGGGGTGGCCGGGGAGCTGTTTTTT. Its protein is CASSAPGVAGELFF.

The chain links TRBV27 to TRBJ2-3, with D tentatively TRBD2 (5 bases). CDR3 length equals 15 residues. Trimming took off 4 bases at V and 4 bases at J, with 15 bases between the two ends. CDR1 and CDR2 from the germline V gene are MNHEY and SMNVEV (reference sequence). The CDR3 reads CASSSFTSNPDTQYF. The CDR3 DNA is TGTGCCAGCAGTTCCTTTACTAGTAATCCAGATACGCAGTATTTT.

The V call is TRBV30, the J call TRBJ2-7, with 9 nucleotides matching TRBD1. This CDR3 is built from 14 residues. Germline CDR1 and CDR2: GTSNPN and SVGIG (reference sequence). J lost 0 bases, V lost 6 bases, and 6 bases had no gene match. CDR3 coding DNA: TGTGCCTGCTCCGGGACAGGGAGCTCCTACGAGCAGTACTTC. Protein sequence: CACSGTGSSYEQYF. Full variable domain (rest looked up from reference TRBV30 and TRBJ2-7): SQTIHQWPATLVQPVGSPLSLECTVEGTSNPNLYWYRQAAGRGLQLLFYSVGIGQISSEVPQNLSASRPQDRQFILSSKKLLLSDSGFYLCACSGTGSSYEQYFGPGTRLTVT.

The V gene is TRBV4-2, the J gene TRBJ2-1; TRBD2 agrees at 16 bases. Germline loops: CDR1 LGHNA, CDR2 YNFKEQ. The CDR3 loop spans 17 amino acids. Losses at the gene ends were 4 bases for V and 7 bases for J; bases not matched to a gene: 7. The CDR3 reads CASSPGTSGGARNEQFF. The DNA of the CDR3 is TGTGCCAGCAGCCCGGGGACTAGCGGGGGGGCCAGGAATGAGCAGTTCTTC.

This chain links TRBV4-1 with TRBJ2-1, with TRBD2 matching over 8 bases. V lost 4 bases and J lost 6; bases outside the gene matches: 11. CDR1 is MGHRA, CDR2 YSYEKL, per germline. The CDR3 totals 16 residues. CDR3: CASSPPRLAGLNEQFF. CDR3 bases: TGCGCCAGCAGCCCCCCGCGTCTAGCGGGCCTCAATGAGCAGTTCTTC.

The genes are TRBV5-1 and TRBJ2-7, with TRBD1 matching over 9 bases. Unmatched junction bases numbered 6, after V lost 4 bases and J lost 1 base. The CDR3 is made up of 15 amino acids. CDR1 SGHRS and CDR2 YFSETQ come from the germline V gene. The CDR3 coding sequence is TGCGCCAGCAGCAACCGGGACAGGGCGTCCTACGAGCAGTACTTC. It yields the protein CASSNRDRASYEQYF. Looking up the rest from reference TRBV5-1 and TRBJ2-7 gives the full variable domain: KAGVTQTPRYLIKTRGQQVTLSCSPISGHRSVSWYQQTPGQGLQFLFEYFSETQRNKGNFPGRFSGRQFSNSRSEMNVSTLELGDSALYLCASSNRDRASYEQYFGPGTRLTVT.

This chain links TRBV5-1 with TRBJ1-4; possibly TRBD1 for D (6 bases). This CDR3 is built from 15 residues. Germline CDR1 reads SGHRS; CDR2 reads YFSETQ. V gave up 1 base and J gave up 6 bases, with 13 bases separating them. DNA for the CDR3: TGCGCCAGCAGCTTGCTCGGCAGGGGAGATGAAAAACTGTTTTTT. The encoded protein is CASSLLGRGDEKLFF.

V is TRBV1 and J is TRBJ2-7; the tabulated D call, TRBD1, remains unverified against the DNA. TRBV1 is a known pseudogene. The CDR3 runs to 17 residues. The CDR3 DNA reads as TGCACCAGCAGACCCTCCTCCGGCAGACAATCTTCCTACGAGCAGTACTTC. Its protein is CTSRPSSGRQSSYEQYF.

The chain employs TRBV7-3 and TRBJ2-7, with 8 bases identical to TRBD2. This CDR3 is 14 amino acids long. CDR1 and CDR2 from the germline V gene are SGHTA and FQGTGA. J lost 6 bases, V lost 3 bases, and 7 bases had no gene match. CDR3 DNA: TGTGCCAGCAGCTTTCGGGGGGGTTCTCTCGAGCAGTACTTC. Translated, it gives CASSFRGGSLEQYF.

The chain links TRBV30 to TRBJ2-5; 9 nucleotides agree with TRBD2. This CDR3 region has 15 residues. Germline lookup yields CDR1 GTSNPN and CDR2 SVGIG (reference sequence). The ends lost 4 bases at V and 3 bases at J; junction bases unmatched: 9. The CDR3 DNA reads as TGTGCCTGGATCGGAAAGCGGGGGGTTAAAGAGACCCAGTACTTC. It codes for CAWIGKRGVKETQYF.

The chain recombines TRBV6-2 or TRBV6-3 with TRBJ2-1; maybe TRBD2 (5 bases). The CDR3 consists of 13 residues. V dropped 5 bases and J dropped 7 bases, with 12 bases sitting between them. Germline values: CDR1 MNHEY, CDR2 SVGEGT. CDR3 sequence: CASSLPGSNEQFF. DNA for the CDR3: TGTGCCAGCAGTCTCCCGGGGAGTAATGAGCAGTTCTTC.

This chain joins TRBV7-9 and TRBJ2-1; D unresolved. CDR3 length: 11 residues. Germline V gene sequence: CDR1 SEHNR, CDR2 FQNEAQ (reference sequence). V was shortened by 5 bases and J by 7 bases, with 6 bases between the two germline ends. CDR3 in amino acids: CASSPKNEQFF. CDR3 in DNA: TGTGCCAGCAGCCCAAAAAATGAGCAGTTCTTC.

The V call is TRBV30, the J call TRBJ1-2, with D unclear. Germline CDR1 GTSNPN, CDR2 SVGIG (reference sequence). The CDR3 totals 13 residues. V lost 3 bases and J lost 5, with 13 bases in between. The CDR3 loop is CAWSRLGVYGYTF. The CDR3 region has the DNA TGTGCCTGGAGCAGACTCGGGGTTTATGGCTACACCTTC.

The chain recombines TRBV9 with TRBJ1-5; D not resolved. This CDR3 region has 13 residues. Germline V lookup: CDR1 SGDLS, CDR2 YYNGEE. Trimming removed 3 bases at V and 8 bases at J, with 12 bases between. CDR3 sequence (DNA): TGTGCCAGCAGCGGAGGTGGGTTTGAGCCCCAGCATTTT. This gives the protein CASSGGGFEPQHF.